Each of the 14 T cell receptor beta chains below was sequenced from the same sample in a study of Ad26.COV2.S vaccination and SARS-CoV-2 variants. Sequencing was performed with immunoSEQ multiplex PCR; in TCRdb, only in-frame clones are kept and a portion is missing. Here the sample spans about 350,000 clones, 88% being singletons. The treatment was: roughly 19 received Ad26.COV2.S at low or high dose, single or two shots; 5 received placebo; per-sample allocation not given. Following the first vaccine or placebo injection, samples were taken on day 63. The specimen comprised peripheral blood, sampled in a trial of Ad26.COV2.S vaccine versus placebo. Receptor source: a person between 18 and 60 years old who received the Ad26.COV2.S COVID-19 vaccine or a placebo.

The chain joins TRBV4-2 to TRBJ2-5, with D tentatively TRBD1 or TRBD2 (6 bases each). V was pared by 0 bases and J by 2 bases, with 19 bases between. Germline CDR1 and CDR2: LGHNA and YNFKEQ. CDR3 length: 18 amino acids. The DNA for the CDR3 is TGTGCCAGCAGCCAAGATGGAGGAGGGGGGCGGATACAAGAGACCCAGTACTTC. Its protein product is CASSQDGGGGRIQETQYF.

The J gene is TRBJ2-7, the V gene TRBV2; D uncertain. The ends were cut back, 3 bases at V and 7 bases at J, with 16 bases in the middle. The CDR3 runs 14 residues. Germline values: CDR1 SNHLY, CDR2 FYNNEI. The CDR3 loop reads CASSDVVSGVEQYF. CDR3 nucleotide sequence: TGTGCCAGCAGTGACGTTGTTTCAGGCGTAGAGCAGTACTTC.

V and J are TRBV27 and TRBJ1-1; D ambiguous. CDR1 is MNHEY and CDR2 is SMNVEV in the germline V gene (reference sequence). The CDR3 runs 11 residues. V was shortened by 7 bases and J by 8 bases, with 11 bases between the two germline ends. The CDR3 region is CASTLGREAFF. For the CDR3, the DNA is TGTGCCAGCACCCTGGGTAGGGAAGCTTTCTTT.

The chain uses TRBV10-3 and TRBJ2-2; 8 nucleotides line up with TRBD1. J gave up 0 bases and V 11 bases, and 2 bases lay outside the gene matches. The CDR3 totals 13 residues. From germline, CDR1 is ENHRY and CDR2 SYGVKD. This chain's CDR3 is CAVQGANTGELFF. Written as DNA, the CDR3 is TGTGCCGTACAGGGGGCGAACACCGGGGAGCTGTTTTTT.

The chain combines TRBV30 with TRBJ1-5; TRBD1 might be the D (5 bases). This CDR3 region has 15 residues. CDR1 and CDR2 from the germline V gene are GTSNPN and SVGIG (reference sequence). The V end was cut by 0 bases, the J end by 4 bases, with 13 bases between. The CDR3 sequence is CAWSVRGGINQPQHF. The CDR3 nucleotides are TGTGCCTGGAGTGTACGTGGGGGAATAAATCAGCCCCAGCATTTT.

This clone came up once. The V and J genes are TRBV19 and TRBJ1-6, with D possibly TRBD1 on 6 matching bases. There are 13 residues in the CDR3. Trimming pared 10 bases from V and 9 bases from J, leaving 16 bases between. Germline lookup yields CDR1 LNHDA and CDR2 SQIVND (reference sequence). CDR3 residues: CATSNRQASPLHF. The CDR3 region has the DNA TGTGCCACCTCGAATCGACAGGCTTCACCCCTCCACTTT. The whole variable domain, filled in from reference TRBV19 and TRBJ1-6, reads DGGITQSPKYLFRKEGQNVTLSCEQNLNHDAMYWYRQDPGQGLRLIYYSQIVNDFQKGDIAEGYSVSREKKESFPLTVTSAQKNPTAFYLCATSNRQASPLHFGNGTRLTVT.

The CDR3 here is CASSLVFSTRRETQYF. CDR3 sequence (DNA): TGTGCCAGCAGCTTAGTATTCTCGACTAGACGAGAGACCCAGTACTTC. The rearrangement links TRBV7-9 to TRBJ2-5; tentative D call: TRBD2 (6 bases). CDR3 length equals 16 residues. Germline CDR1 SEHNR, CDR2 FQNEAQ (reference sequence). With 1 base removed from V and 4 bases from J, the gap between germline ends came to 16 bases.

The chain combines TRBV28 with TRBJ2-1, with no clear D. The CDR3 sequence is 14 residues long. Trimming cost V 7 bases and J 6 bases, with 16 bases left between them. The germline gives CDR1 MDHEN, CDR2 SYDVKM. The CDR3 protein is CASNPRWYGNEQFF. The CDR3 DNA sequence: TGTGCCAGCAACCCCCGTTGGTATGGCAATGAGCAGTTCTTC.

The chain recombines TRBV28 with TRBJ2-7; 11 bases are a match to TRBD1. Germline values: CDR1 MDHEN, CDR2 SYDVKM. V gave up 4 bases and J gave up 4 bases; unmatched junction bases: 6. This CDR3 is built from 15 residues. CDR3 nucleotides: TGTGCCAGCAGTTCACGGACAGGGGGCAAATACGAGCAGTACTTC. Translation gives CASSSRTGGKYEQYF.

In its sample, this clone was seen a few times. For the CDR3, the DNA is TGTGCCAGTAGTATGCGGGCCATCGGGCTGAACACTGAAGCTTTCTTT. This sequence encodes CASSMRAIGLNTEAFF. This chain links TRBV19 with TRBJ1-1; D is uncertain. The germline V and J ends were trimmed by 3 bases and 0 bases, with 14 bases remaining between them. This CDR3 has 16 residues. Looked up from germline, CDR1 is LNHDA and CDR2 is SQIVND (reference sequence).

The chain recombines TRBV6-5 with TRBJ2-7; TRBD1 aligns across 7 bases. The V gene's germline CDR1 is MNHEY and CDR2 SVGAGI. The CDR3 extends over 15 amino acids. V lost 0 bases to trimming and J lost 5 bases; unmatched junction nucleotides: 7. The CDR3 sequence is CASSYSGGIGHEQYF. The CDR3 nucleotides read TGTGCCAGCAGTTACTCAGGGGGCATCGGTCACGAGCAGTACTTC.

The rearrangement links TRBV20-1 to TRBJ1-3; D is uncertain. The CDR3 loop spans 10 amino acids. CDR1 and CDR2 from the germline V gene are DFQATT and SNEGSKA (reference sequence). Between the trimmed V and J ends, which lost 3 bases and 8 bases, there was a span of 5 bases. This CDR3 reads CSASWDTIYF. DNA for the CDR3: TGCAGTGCTAGTTGGGACACCATATATTTT.

V gene TRBV3-1 (or the pseudogene TRBV3-2) combines with J gene TRBJ2-1, with TRBD2 as a possible D gene (6 bases). V gave up 0 bases and J gave up 4 bases, with 13 bases separating them. Germline V gene lookup returns CDR1 LGHDT and CDR2 YNNKEL (reference sequence). The CDR3 length is 16 residues. CDR3 protein: CASSQDLGDFYNEQFF. Here the CDR3 DNA reads TGTGCCAGCAGCCAAGATTTGGGGGACTTTTACAATGAGCAGTTCTTC.

This sequence joins TRBV5-5 and TRBJ1-5; unclear D gene. This CDR3 contains 13 residues. Germline V gene data show CDR1 as SGHKS and CDR2 as YYEKEE (reference sequence). V was trimmed by 1 base and J by 1 base, leaving 3 bases between them. The CDR3 protein is CASSLYSNQPQHF. The CDR3 coding sequence is TGTGCCAGCAGCTTGTACAGCAATCAGCCCCAGCATTTT.